This record covers a single TCR beta chain. Per the original data handling: Amplification with reference gene primers provided the estimates of nucleated cell counts. The repertoire was sequenced with immunoSEQ multiplex PCR; TCRdb's copy has only in-frame clones and lacks some. V, J and clone size were drawn from that table, and D and trimming were deduced from the DNA. The repertoire consists of 210,000 or so clones, with nearly 90% occurring once and the leading ten covering 0.62%. These data come from a study of blood T cell repertoires in COVID-19. Study information: The United States, Italy and Spain supplied acute and convalescent COVID-19 samples. Nucleic acid was either cDNA or gDNA, and it came from T cells, B-cell-depleted T cells, or PBMCs.

Trimming pared 0 bases from V and 2 bases from J, leaving 13 bases between. Germline loops: CDR1 SGHRS, CDR2 YFSETQ. The CDR3 totals 16 residues. The TCR sequence derives from a man between 50 and 59 years old with acute or convalescent COVID-19. The chain carries TRBV5-1 and TRBJ2-3, with a weak D call TRBD1 (5 bases). The sequenced sample consisted of peripheral blood. In nucleotides, the CDR3 is TGCGCCAGCAGCTTGGACTGGGGCTATACCACAGATACGCAGTATTTT. Protein: CASSLDWGYTTDTQYF.